This T cell receptor (beta chain) is drawn from a study of molecular identifiers for immune sequencing clone quantification. General study findings and limits: One cell's worth of spiked Jurkat TCR RNA was reportedly detectable among roughly 1 million naive cells.

The germline CDR1 and CDR2 sequences are MNHEY and SVGEGT. CDR3 length: 16 amino acids. The V end was cut by 6 bases, the J end by 0 bases, with 17 bases between. Sorting captured naive CD8 T cells as CD8+CD4-CCR7+CD45RA+. Preparation of the bulk TCR libraries relied on previously described methods and listed TCR primers. TCRdb analysed the PCR reads with MiXCR anew, one entry per CDR3 protein. Of about 330,000 distinct CDR3 sequences in the sample, under 25% were seen once. A remark on this clonotype: Its antigen remains unidentified. The CDR3 does not end in the conserved phenylalanine or tryptophan, so this is likely a read error.

The chain joins TRBV6-2 or TRBV6-3 to TRBJ1-1, with D possibly matching TRBD1 (5 bases). This TCR derives from a human donor in good health. Some libraries in this study had Jurkat cell RNA spiked in. Material: naive CD8+ T cells from blood, with Jurkat cell RNA spiked in. Subset denoted: FACS-sorted CD8+CD4-CCR7+CD45RA+ naive T cells. The CDR3 is CASSLTGLGVNTEAFL. CDR3 sequence (DNA): TGTGCCAGCAGCTTAACAGGATTAGGGGTGAACACTGAAGCTTTCTTG.